Listed here are 26 T cell receptor beta chains from one sample, sequenced in a study of regulatory T cells in long-lasting Graves disease listed by TCRdb under 2021. Preparation of the library involved multiplex PCR. Reads for this sample came from an Illumina HiSeq 4000. To build TCR beta libraries, CDR3 regions were amplified by Arm-PCR using iRepertoire HTBI primers. TCRdb trimmed the raw reads at Q25, called clones with MiXCR and kept productive beta chains. Duplicate CDR3 protein sequences are folded into a single record with the most common DNA and genes. The sample has some 330,000 distinct CDR3 sequences on record, approximately 25% of them singletons. The ten biggest clones cover around a quarter of the sample. Per the publication, the time point label means: persistent/refractory GD, antithyroid drugs over 5 years with positive TRAb. For both TCR sequencing and RNA sequencing, RNA was extracted from PBMCs using TRIzol.

The sample consisted of peripheral blood mononuclear cells (PBMCs), taken when the disease was refractory, from a patient treated with antithyroid drugs. The receptors originated from a woman between 40 and 55 years old with Graves disease. Donor details come from another sample of the same person, matched by shared clones.

This clonotype was detected ten times or more. CDR3 sequence (DNA): TGTGCCAGCAGTGGGGGTGTCAATCAGCCCCAGCATTTT. Translated, it gives CASSGGVNQPQHF. The gene calls are TRBV6-1 and TRBJ1-5; D is unresolved. V was shortened by 4 bases and J by 3 bases, with 7 bases between the two germline ends. The CDR3 totals 13 residues. Germline lookup yields CDR1 MNHNS and CDR2 SASEGT.

In this sample, this clonotype turned up many times. The chain has TRBV6-1 and TRBJ2-7; 12 bases are shared with TRBD2. CDR1 is MNHNS, CDR2 SASEGT, per germline. V lost 6 bases to trimming and J lost 2 bases; unmatched junction nucleotides: 5. This CDR3 comprises 15 residues. Here the CDR3 reads CASSPRLAGAYEQYF. CDR3 nucleotide sequence: TGTGCCAGCAGCCCCCGACTAGCGGGGGCCTACGAGCAGTACTTC.

This clonotype was seen only a few times. The V call is TRBV6-2 or TRBV6-3, the J call TRBJ2-7; 8 positions agree with TRBD2. This CDR3 has 17 amino acids. The germline CDR1 and CDR2 sequences are MNHEY and SVGEGT. V trimming: 2 bases; J trimming: 0 bases; junction bases outside the gene matches: 9. DNA of the CDR3: TGTGCCAGCAGTTACGGTCGGGACGGGAGGGCCTCCTACGAGCAGTACTTC. Its protein is CASSYGRDGRASYEQYF.

The V call is TRBV3-1, the J call TRBJ2-7; D is perhaps TRBD2 (6 bases). CDR1 LGHDT and CDR2 YNNKEL come from the germline V gene (reference sequence). The V gene lost 1 base and the J gene lost 1 base, with 11 bases spanning the gap. CDR3 length: 15 amino acids. This chain's CDR3 is CASSQAGDGSYEQYF. The CDR3 nucleotides read TGTGCCAGCAGCCAAGCGGGAGATGGGTCCTACGAGCAGTACTTC.

This clonotype appeared many times. V is TRBV7-2 and J is TRBJ2-5; 8 positions match TRBD1. Germline V gene sequence: CDR1 SGHTA, CDR2 FQGNSA. The CDR3 is made up of 14 amino acids. Germline trimming cut 5 bases from V and 2 bases from J; bases unmatched to any gene: 4. DNA of the CDR3: TGTGCCAGCAGCCGATACAGGGGGCAAGAGACCCAGTACTTC. It codes for CASSRYRGQETQYF.

This clonotype was counted only a few times. The chain uses TRBV9 and TRBJ1-2; D remains ambiguous. This CDR3 has 14 amino acids. CDR1 and CDR2 from the germline V gene are SGDLS and YYNGEE. V lost 0 bases and J 4 bases, leaving 10 bases between the germline ends. The CDR3 DNA sequence: TGTGCCAGCAGCGTAGCGTGGGGTAGCTATGGCTACACCTTC. Its protein product is CASSVAWGSYGYTF.

The chain has TRBV6-2 or TRBV6-3 and TRBJ2-7; 14 positions match TRBD2. There are 17 residues in the CDR3. Germline V gives CDR1 MNHEY, CDR2 SVGEGT. The ends lost 4 bases at V and 6 bases at J; junction bases unmatched: 11. DNA for the CDR3: TGTGCCAGCAGTTTGCCGGGACTAGCGGGAGAAGACCTCGAGCAGTACTTC. Its translation is CASSLPGLAGEDLEQYF.

This clonotype showed up many times. This chain uses TRBV29-1 with TRBJ1-1; D remains ambiguous. The CDR3 has 12 amino acids. The V end was cut by 7 bases, the J end by 4 bases, with 13 bases between. Germline V gene lookup returns CDR1 SQVTM and CDR2 ANQGSEA. CDR3 in amino acids: CSAGPGGTEAFF. CDR3 sequence (DNA): TGCAGCGCTGGCCCGGGTGGCACTGAAGCTTTCTTT.

At least ten counts were recorded for this clonotype. V usage is TRBV11-2 and J usage is TRBJ1-4; no clear D gene. This CDR3 has 18 residues. Trimming pared 4 bases from V and 7 bases from J, leaving 25 bases between. The germline V gene has CDR1 SGHAT and CDR2 FQNNGV. CDR3 residues: CASSSTLTTVQRGEKLFF. The CDR3 DNA is TGTGCCAGCAGCTCAACCCTCACGACGGTTCAACGGGGTGAAAAACTGTTTTTT.

This clonotype was seen a handful of times. This chain joins TRBV4-1 and TRBJ2-7; D remains ambiguous. Germline V gene lookup returns CDR1 MGHRA and CDR2 YSYEKL. The CDR3 length is 19 residues. Deletions cut 1 base from V and 2 bases from J, with 24 bases between. CDR3 region: CASSQASLWDIRNAYEQYF. The CDR3 nucleotides are TGCGCCAGCAGCCAAGCATCTCTGTGGGATATCCGTAACGCCTACGAGCAGTACTTC.

The chain recombines TRBV28 with TRBJ2-2, with 8 bases lining up with TRBD1. With 10 bases clipped from V and 2 bases from J, the junction kept 9 bases outside the gene matches. The CDR3 is 15 residues long. Germline-derived CDR1 and CDR2 are MDHEN and SYDVKM. This CDR3 is CATSPGTGNTGELFF. The CDR3 DNA reads as TGTGCCACGTCTCCCGGGACAGGTAACACCGGGGAGCTGTTTTTT.

V and J are TRBV7-3 and TRBJ2-5; TRBD2 matches 7 bases. This CDR3 contains 18 residues. Unmatched junction bases numbered 12, after V lost 1 base and J lost 1 base. Germline CDR1 and CDR2: SGHTA and FQGTGA. CDR3 residues: CASSLSRAASGLQETQYF. CDR3 DNA: TGTGCCAGCAGCTTAAGTCGGGCGGCTAGCGGACTCCAAGAGACCCAGTACTTC.

This clonotype occurred many times. The V call is TRBV28, the J call TRBJ1-4, with unresolved D. This CDR3 has 13 amino acids. Germline CDR1 MDHEN, CDR2 SYDVKM. V was shortened by 10 bases and J by 0 bases, with 9 bases between the two germline ends. CDR3 amino acids: CATSSATNEKLFF. The DNA for the CDR3 is TGTGCCACGTCGTCTGCAACTAATGAAAAACTGTTTTTT.

This chain joins TRBV7-8 and TRBJ1-5; TRBD1 matches at 10 bases. Per germline, CDR1 SGHVS and CDR2 FQNEAQ. The CDR3 is 17 residues long. Germline trimming cut 5 bases from V and 1 base from J; bases unmatched to any gene: 8. CDR3 coding DNA: TGTGCCAGCAGCCGGGGGACAGGGGTGAAGAGCAATCAGCCCCAGCATTTT. The encoded protein is CASSRGTGVKSNQPQHF.

Regarding this clonotype: Being one base from a much bigger clone, this may be a read error. This chain joins TRBV5-5 and TRBJ2-7; 7 nucleotides agree with TRBD1. The end of the DNA is better explained by TRBJ2-5, so the J call may be wrong. The CDR3 has 16 amino acids. Per germline, CDR1 SGHKS and CDR2 YYEKEE (reference sequence). CDR3 region: CASSATGTAMWETQYF. In nucleotides, the CDR3 is TGTGCCAGCAGCGCGACAGGGACGGCAATGTGGGAGACCCAGTACTTC.

In its sample, this clonotype was seen once. The chain couples TRBV5-6 to TRBJ2-7; 8 bases line up with TRBD1. Germline V lookup: CDR1 SGHDT, CDR2 YYEEEE. The CDR3 spans 12 residues. V shed 5 bases and J 12 bases; nucleotides not matched to a gene: 10. CDR3 protein: CASRAGGPDWYF. The DNA of the CDR3 is TGTGCCAGCAGGGCAGGGGGCCCTGATTGGTACTTC.

This rearrangement joins TRBV9 to TRBJ2-5, with D possibly being TRBD2 (5 bases). Trimming removed 3 bases from V and 4 bases from J, with 16 bases in between. The V gene's germline CDR1 is SGDLS and CDR2 YYNGEE. The CDR3 is 15 residues long. CDR3 residues: CASSGTGSIVETQYF. In DNA form, the CDR3 reads TGTGCCAGCAGCGGAACGGGGTCCATTGTAGAGACCCAGTACTTC.

This clonotype was seen a handful of times. This chain connects TRBV19 to TRBJ1-1; 7 bases are shared with TRBD1. The CDR3 runs to 14 residues. The V and J ends lost 2 bases and 7 bases, in that order; junction bases with no gene match: 7. The germline gives CDR1 LNHDA, CDR2 SQIVND (reference sequence). The CDR3 loop is CASSISGTDHEAFF. For the CDR3, the DNA is TGTGCCAGTAGTATATCCGGGACAGACCATGAAGCTTTCTTT.

Notes on this clonotype: This may come from a read error, since a much larger clone is one base off. The gene calls are TRBV6-5 and TRBJ1-6, with a possible D match to TRBD1 (5 bases). The length of the CDR3 is 12 residues. Germline V lookup: CDR1 MNHEY, CDR2 SVGAGI. CDR3 nucleotide sequence: TGTGCCAGCAGTTACGCTGGGGGTCCCCCCCACTTT. This gives the protein CASSYAGGPPHF.

This clonotype was recorded at least ten times. This rearrangement joins TRBV12-3 or TRBV12-4 to TRBJ1-4; no definite D call. Trimming removed 3 bases from V and 7 bases from J, with 15 bases in between. CDR3 length: 15 amino acids. The CDR3 loop reads CASSFGRSFGEKLFF. DNA of the CDR3: TGTGCCAGCAGTTTCGGTAGGAGCTTTGGTGAAAAACTGTTTTTT.

This clonotype has more than one count but fewer than ten. The genes are TRBV28 and TRBJ2-7, with D hard to call. V shed 2 bases and J shed 4 bases, with 15 bases lying between them. The CDR3 loop spans 15 amino acids. The germline V gene has CDR1 MDHEN and CDR2 SYDVKM. This chain's CDR3 is CASSLPLTERYEQYF. DNA of the CDR3: TGTGCCAGCAGTTTACCTCTGACGGAGAGGTACGAGCAGTACTTC.

In its sample, this clonotype was seen a few times. This chain connects TRBV6-1 to TRBJ1-1; possible D gene TRBD1, 5 bases. Germline CDR1 and CDR2: MNHNS and SASEGT. The CDR3 loop spans 15 amino acids. Trimming stripped 6 bases from V and 1 base from J, with 15 bases between. CDR3 DNA: TGTGCCAGCAGAGACGGTGGGGCAGCGAACACTGAAGCTTTCTTT. Translation: CASRDGGAANTEAFF.

About this clonotype itself: Possible read error: a much larger clone is one base away. The chain is built from TRBV28 and TRBJ1-3, with 7 nucleotides matching TRBD1. V was clipped by 7 bases and J by 8 bases; unmatched bases: 8. This CDR3 has 13 residues. Germline-derived CDR1 and CDR2 are MDHEN and SYDVKM. This chain's CDR3 is CASMDRNAYTIYF. CDR3 DNA: TGTGCCAGCATGGACAGGAATGCGTACACCATATATTTT.

This clonotype was observed a few times. The chain links TRBV7-8 to TRBJ2-2, with D unclear. The CDR3 is 14 residues long. Trimming took 10 bases from V and 0 from J, leaving 12 bases between them. Germline V gene data show CDR1 as SGHVS and CDR2 as FQNEAQ. The CDR3 bases are TGTGCCACCTGCCGGATCCCGAACACCGGGGAGCTGTTTTTT. Amino acid sequence: CATCRIPNTGELFF.

The CDR3 bases are TGCAGTGCTAGAGATGAGGAGGGTAACAGAGAGACCCAGTACTTC. Amino acids: CSARDEEGNRETQYF. V gene TRBV20-1 combines with J gene TRBJ2-5; D is possibly TRBD2 (6 bases). The CDR3 totals 15 residues. Trimming removed 0 bases at V and 4 bases at J, with 15 bases between. Germline V gene lookup returns CDR1 DFQATT and CDR2 SNEGSKA (reference sequence).

This clonotype was seen ten or more times. V and J are TRBV28 and TRBJ2-2; no clear D. CDR1 and CDR2 from the germline V gene are MDHEN and SYDVKM. The CDR3 runs to 16 residues. V was shortened by 4 bases and J by 6 bases, with 18 bases between the two germline ends. The CDR3 nucleotides are TGTGCCAGCAGTTCCCCCTATGAACCGAGGCCCGGGGAGCTGTTTTTT. As protein: CASSSPYEPRPGELFF. Looking up the rest from reference TRBV28 and TRBJ2-2 gives the full variable domain: DVKVTQSSRYLVKRTGEKVFLECVQDMDHENMFWYRQDPGLGLRLIYFSYDVKMKEKGDIPEGYSVSREKKERFSLILESASTNQTSMYLCASSSPYEPRPGELFFGEGSRLTVL.